This TCR beta chain was identified in a study of shared clonotypes between healthy human individuals. Assay used: immunoSEQ multiplex PCR; TCRdb lists only in-frame clones, some missing. The sample lists over a million clones, 78% occurring once. Sequenced input: memory CD4+ T cells from PBMCs. The subset here: CD45RA-negative fraction. This TCR was recovered from a man younger than 35 in good health. Some clones in this sample may be carry-over from other donors' samples.

The CDR3 reads CASSHALAGGSGEQYF. The CDR3 DNA reads as TGTGCCAGCAGCCACGCACTAGCGGGTGGATCGGGTGAGCAGTACTTC. The chain joins TRBV4-2 to TRBJ2-7; TRBD2 matches at 9 bases. V was clipped by 3 bases and J by 7 bases; unmatched bases: 13. CDR1 and CDR2 from the germline V gene are LGHNA and YNFKEQ. The CDR3 has 16 amino acids.